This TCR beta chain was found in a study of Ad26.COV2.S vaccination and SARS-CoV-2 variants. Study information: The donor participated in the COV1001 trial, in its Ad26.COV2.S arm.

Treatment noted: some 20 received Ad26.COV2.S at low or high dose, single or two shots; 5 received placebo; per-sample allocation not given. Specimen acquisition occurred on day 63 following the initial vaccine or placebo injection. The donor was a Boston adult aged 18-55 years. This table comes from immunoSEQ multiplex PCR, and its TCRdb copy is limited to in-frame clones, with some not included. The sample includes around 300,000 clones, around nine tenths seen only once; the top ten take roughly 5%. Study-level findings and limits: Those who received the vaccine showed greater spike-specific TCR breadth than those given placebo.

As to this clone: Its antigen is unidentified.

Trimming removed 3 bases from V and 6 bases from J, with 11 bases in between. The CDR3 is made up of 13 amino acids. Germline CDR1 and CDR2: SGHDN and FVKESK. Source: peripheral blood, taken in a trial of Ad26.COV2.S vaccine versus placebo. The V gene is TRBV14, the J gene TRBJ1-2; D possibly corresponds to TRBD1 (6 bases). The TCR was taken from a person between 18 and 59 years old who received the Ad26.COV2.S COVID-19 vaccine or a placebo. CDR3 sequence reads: CASSHARGNGYTF. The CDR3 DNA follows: TGTGCCAGCAGCCACGCCAGGGGAAATGGCTACACCTTC.